This T cell receptor (beta chain) was retrieved from a study of CD8 T cells in Susac syndrome. Sequencing of TCR beta drew on CD8+ and CD4+ T cells from blood. While serving as controls, healthy donors were matched for age and sex. The authors negatively isolated CD8+ and CD4+ T cells and FACS-enriched TEMRA cells. Germline CDR1 is SGHRS and CDR2 is YFSETQ. The CDR3 length is 14 residues. Deletions cut 0 bases from V and 4 bases from J, with 10 bases between. RNA totalling roughly 0.45 to 1 ug underwent reverse transcription with random hexamers. Multiplex immunoSEQ PCR targeted 54 Vbeta and 13 Jbeta TCR beta segments. Each CDR3 protein is one row after TCRdb ran MiXCR on the immunoSEQ multiplex PCR reads. The repertoire holds roughly 44,000 distinct CDR3 sequences, with under 95% as singletons.

Sequencing input: CD8+ T cells from PBMCs. This rearrangement joins TRBV5-1 to TRBJ1-1; no clear D gene. The TCR sequence derives from a human donor in good health. The DNA of the CDR3 is TGCGCCAGCAGCTTGGATGGCCTTGTCACTGAAGCTTTCTTT. Amino acid sequence: CASSLDGLVTEAFF.